A single sample gave rise to the 19 T cell receptor beta chains below, sequenced in a study of blood T cell repertoires in COVID-19. TCRdb's table, derived via immunoSEQ multiplex PCR, lists solely in-frame clones and lacks some. The sample includes 200,000 to 300,000 clones, approximately 82% of them seen just once. Sequences were obtained from peripheral blood. These receptors all come from a woman older than 75 with acute or convalescent COVID-19.

V gene TRBV6-2 or TRBV6-3 combines with J gene TRBJ1-1, with 7 positions matching TRBD1. The CDR3 has 15 amino acids. The V gene end was trimmed by 6 bases and the J gene end by 0 bases; junction bases not matched to a gene: 7. In germline, CDR1 is MNHEY, CDR2 SVGEGT. The CDR3 here is CASSQRQGMNTEAFF. The CDR3 DNA reads TGTGCCAGCAGCCAAAGACAGGGAATGAACACTGAAGCTTTCTTT.

The V gene is TRBV9, the J gene TRBJ1-2; 7 bases line up with TRBD1. The V gene end was trimmed by 0 bases and the J gene end by 4 bases; junction bases not matched to a gene: 12. The CDR3 consists of 17 residues. CDR1 and CDR2 (germline): SGDLS, YYNGEE. The chain's CDR3 is CASSVVSTRTGGYGYTF. The CDR3 DNA reads as TGTGCCAGCAGCGTAGTCAGTACCAGGACAGGAGGCTATGGCTACACCTTC.

With respect to this clone: The junction differs from germline at one of its ends, possibly a read error. The genes are TRBV7-9 and TRBJ2-5; 9 bases match TRBD2. Germline V CDR1 and CDR2: SEHNR, FQNEAQ (reference sequence). The CDR3 has 14 amino acids. The DNA of the CDR3 is TGTGCCAGCAGCATAGCGGGAGTAGGAGAGACCCAGTACTTC. This encodes CASSIAGVGETQYF.

The chain links TRBV6-5 to TRBJ2-6, with a possible D match to TRBD1 (6 bases). V was clipped by 7 bases and J by 0 bases, with 10 bases between them. Germline V lookup: CDR1 MNHEY, CDR2 SVGAGI. There are 15 residues in the CDR3. This chain's CDR3 is CASKGDRSGANVLTF. In DNA form, the CDR3 reads TGTGCCAGCAAGGGGGATCGCTCTGGGGCCAACGTCCTGACTTTC.

The CDR3 reads CASKRAYEQFF. As DNA, the CDR3 is TGTGCCAGCAAAAGAGCCTATGAGCAGTTCTTC. V usage is TRBV2 and J usage is TRBJ2-1; unclear D gene. There are 11 residues in the CDR3. Per germline, CDR1 SNHLY and CDR2 FYNNEI. The V end lost 7 bases, the J end lost 8 bases, and 9 bases lay between the germline ends.

The rearrangement joins TRBV3-1 (or the pseudogene TRBV3-2) to TRBJ1-6, with unresolved D. This CDR3 is 14 amino acids long. Trimming left V 0 bases short and J 10 bases short, with 10 bases between. The germline V gene has CDR1 LGHDT and CDR2 YNNKEL (reference sequence). DNA of the CDR3: TGTGCCAGCAGCCAAGAGGCAGTCAGGTCACCCCTCCACTTT. The encoded protein is CASSQEAVRSPLHF.

The rearrangement joins TRBV6-6 to TRBJ2-5, with TRBD2 identical over 11 bases. The CDR3 extends over 18 amino acids. Germline trimming cut 5 bases from V and 2 bases from J; bases unmatched to any gene: 13. Germline V gene sequence: CDR1 MNHNY, CDR2 SVGAGI (reference sequence). CDR3 sequence (DNA): TGTGCCAGCAGTCTGCAGAGGCTAGCGGGGGGACGACAAGAGACCCAGTACTTC. Its translation: CASSLQRLAGGRQETQYF.

V and J are TRBV5-5 and TRBJ2-7, with D unresolved. The CDR3 consists of 15 residues. The V end lost 0 bases, the J end lost 1 base, and 11 bases lay between the germline ends. Germline assignment: CDR1 SGHKS and CDR2 YYEKEE (reference sequence). This CDR3 is CASSLGATESYEQYF. The CDR3 bases are TGTGCCAGCAGCTTGGGGGCCACAGAGTCCTACGAGCAGTACTTC.

Concerning this clone: At one boundary the junction diverges from the germline segment, which might be a read error. V is TRBV29-1 and J is TRBJ1-1, with TRBD1 identical over 8 bases. The CDR3 has 14 residues. Looked up from germline, CDR1 is SQVTM and CDR2 is ANQGSEA. The chain's CDR3 is CSVERNRGNAEAFF. In DNA form, the CDR3 reads TGCAGCGTTGAACGAAACAGGGGGAACGCTGAAGCTTTCTTT.

The chain links TRBV30 to TRBJ1-5; D not certain. V lost 0 bases and J lost 1, with 4 bases in between. CDR1 is GTSNPN, CDR2 SVGIG, per germline (reference sequence). The CDR3 is 13 amino acids. The CDR3 bases are TGTGCCTGGAGTGTTCAGAGCAATCAGCCCCAGCATTTT. This sequence encodes CAWSVQSNQPQHF.

This chain connects TRBV5-1 to TRBJ2-1; D is possibly TRBD2 (6 bases). V was cut by 7 bases and J by 8 bases, with 19 bases left in between. Germline V gene data show CDR1 as SGHRS and CDR2 as YFSETQ. The CDR3 has 14 residues. CDR3 DNA: TGCGCCAGCGTTCCACTGCCCGGGAGTGATGAGCAGTTCTTC. Its translation: CASVPLPGSDEQFF.

The chain joins TRBV5-6 to TRBJ1-3; 7 bases match TRBD1. The V gene end was trimmed by 2 bases and the J gene end by 0 bases; junction bases not matched to a gene: 14. The germline V gene encodes CDR1 SGHDT and CDR2 YYEEEE. The CDR3 totals 19 residues. Written as DNA, the CDR3 is TGTGCCAGCAGCTTATATAGCGGAGACAGGGTGGCCTCTGGAAACACCATATATTTT. It codes for CASSLYSGDRVASGNTIYF.

This clone appeared a few times. V and J are TRBV20-1 and TRBJ1-1; D remains unclear. Per germline, CDR1 DFQATT and CDR2 SNEGSKA (reference sequence). The ends were cut back, 5 bases at V and 11 bases at J, with 12 bases in the middle. The CDR3 consists of 10 residues. This chain's CDR3 is CSAGRLEAFF. The CDR3 coding sequence is TGCAGTGCTGGGAGACTTGAGGCTTTCTTT.

This clone was detected only a few times. The chain links TRBV7-6 to TRBJ2-2; 7 positions agree with TRBD2. The CDR3 covers 16 residues. Looked up from germline, CDR1 is SGHVS and CDR2 is FNYEAQ. The V and J ends lost 2 bases and 6 bases, in that order; junction bases with no gene match: 9. The CDR3 coding sequence is TGTGCCAGCAGCTTATGGAGCGGGACGGTCCCCGGGGAGCTGTTTTTT. It specifies CASSLWSGTVPGELFF.

The rearrangement links TRBV7-9 to TRBJ1-1; possibly TRBD1 for D (5 bases). V was cut by 2 bases and J by 1 base, with 14 bases left in between. The CDR3 sequence is 16 residues long. Per germline, CDR1 SEHNR and CDR2 FQNEAQ (reference sequence). CDR3 nucleotide sequence: TGTGCCAGCAGCTTACGAAGAAACACAGGGAACACTGAAGCTTTCTTT. Encoded protein: CASSLRRNTGNTEAFF. Looking up the rest from reference TRBV7-9 and TRBJ1-1 gives the full variable domain: DTGVSQNPRHKITKRGQNVTFRCDPISEHNRLYWYRQTLGQGPEFLTYFQNEAQLEKSRLLSDRFSAERPKGSFSTLEIQRTEQGDSAMYLCASSLRRNTGNTEAFFGQGTRLTVV.

The chain combines TRBV6-6 with TRBJ1-1; D is unresolved. Germline loops: CDR1 MNHNY, CDR2 SVGAGI (reference sequence). The CDR3 contains 13 residues. The V gene lost 6 bases and the J gene lost 1 base, with 9 bases spanning the gap. CDR3 sequence reads: CASSSLRNTEAFF. The CDR3 region has the DNA TGTGCCAGCAGCTCTCTCCGGAACACTGAAGCTTTCTTT.

The rearrangement uses TRBV23-1 and TRBJ1-3; a weak D match, TRBD1 (6 bases). TRBV23-1 is treated as an ORF (open reading frame) with a function not yet certain. This CDR3 spans 17 amino acids. V lost 3 bases, J lost 0 bases, and 15 bases lay in between. CDR3 bases: TGCGCCAGCAGTCATTCAGGACAGCCCGTCTCTGGAAACACCATATATTTT. Amino acids: CASSHSGQPVSGNTIYF.

The J gene is TRBJ1-4, the V gene TRBV5-1, with 7 positions matching TRBD1. Germline CDR1 reads SGHRS; CDR2 reads YFSETQ. CDR3 length: 14 residues. Losses at the gene ends were 2 bases for V and 8 bases for J; bases not matched to a gene: 6. For the CDR3, the DNA is TGCGCCAGCAGCTTCGACAGGGCAGGCGAAAAACTGTTTTTT. Residues: CASSFDRAGEKLFF.

The chain couples TRBV7-9 to TRBJ2-2, with 9 bases aligning to TRBD1. J was trimmed by 7 bases and V by 1 base; bases with no gene match: 4. The germline V gene encodes CDR1 SEHNR and CDR2 FQNEAQ (reference sequence). This CDR3 has 15 residues. The CDR3 DNA is TGTGCCAGCAGCTTAGGCGGGACAGGGTTCGGGGAGCTGTTTTTT. It encodes CASSLGGTGFGELFF.